Detailed here is one T cell receptor beta chain. The data were taken from a study of shared clonotypes between healthy human individuals. The assay was immunoSEQ multiplex PCR, and TCRdb's table has in-frame clones only and misses some. The table includes more than 550,000 clones, 92% detected once. The CDR3 contains 15 residues. V was shortened by 0 bases and J by 8 bases, with 14 bases between the two germline ends. Germline loops: CDR1 SGHDN, CDR2 FVKESK. Positively selected for CCR7, the CD45RO-negative cells used as naive CD8 cells excluded terminally differentiated effector memory CD45RA+ cells.

The chain carries TRBV14 and TRBJ2-1; no clear D. This receptor was obtained from a man aged 25-40 years in good health. The sample consisted of naive CD8+ T cells sorted from blood. The CDR3 DNA reads TGTGCCAGCAGCCAAGAGGGCGCGCCTAGGCATGAGCAGTTCTTC. It is translated as CASSQEGAPRHEQFF.